This TCR beta chain was profiled in a study of blood T cells in healthy people across ages. For the second PCR, which ran for roughly 7 to 11 cycles, a sample-barcoded 5' primer and a J-beta primer mix were used. Via MiXCR, TCRdb re-called the 5' RACE reads, giving one row per CDR3 protein. The table has 540,000 or so distinct CDR3 sequences, around half seen once; the top ten hold roughly 25%. V was pared by 6 bases and J by 0 bases, with 7 bases of the junction left unmatched. Germline V gene data show CDR1 as MNHEY and CDR2 as SMNVEV (reference sequence). The CDR3 is 16 amino acids. Sample donors were healthy Caucasian individuals that came from Russia, aged roughly 6 to 90. At least 6 million PBMCs were isolated per sample. Study-level results: Because donor CMV status was unknown, expanded clonotype changes were possibly confounded. With age, beta diversity per million T cells declined roughly linearly, significantly by 30 to 40.

Notes on this clonotype: What it recognizes is unknown.

Sequencing was performed on blood. This clonotype was obtained from a man of 80 years or more in good health. The chain joins TRBV27 to TRBJ1-5, with 8 bases that match TRBD1. The CDR3 sequence is CASSTGTGPSNQPQHF. CDR3 nucleotides: TGTGCCAGCAGCACGGGGACAGGACCTAGCAATCAGCCCCAGCATTTT.